Each of the 22 T cell receptor beta chains below was sequenced from the same sample in a study of blood T cell repertoires in COVID-19. Libraries were prepared by immunoSEQ multiplex PCR; TCRdb keeps only in-frame clonotypes and omits some of them. Found here are roughly 87,000 clones, approximately 75% of them singletons; the top ten hold 13% to 15%. The sample consisted of peripheral blood. The receptors stem from a woman of 80 years or more with acute or convalescent COVID-19.

The V call is TRBV14, the J call TRBJ2-1; D call uncertain. Germline V gene sequence: CDR1 SGHDN, CDR2 FVKESK. V lost 2 bases and J 7 bases, leaving 12 bases between the germline ends. CDR3 length: 14 amino acids. CDR3 loop: CASSQRRLSNEQFF. The DNA for the CDR3 is TGTGCCAGCAGCCAACGTCGCCTCAGTAATGAGCAGTTCTTC.

This clone was detected once. This chain links TRBV6-6 with TRBJ1-3; unclear D gene. Germline CDR1 reads MNHNY; CDR2 reads SVGAGI (reference sequence). This CDR3 comprises 16 residues. Trimming cost V 0 bases and J 1 base, with 10 bases left between them. CDR3 protein: CASSYSGLLSGNTIYF. The DNA of the CDR3 is TGTGCCAGCAGTTACTCTGGACTCTTATCTGGAAACACCATATATTTT.

This clone was counted only a few times. The rearrangement links TRBV7-2 to TRBJ2-3, with TRBD2 as a possible D gene (5 bases). V was trimmed by 4 bases and J by 6 bases, leaving 20 bases between them. The CDR3 contains 16 residues. Germline CDR1 is SGHTA and CDR2 is FQGNSA. CDR3 coding DNA: TGTGCCAGCAGCTCACCCCCGGGTTTTAGGGAGGATACGCAGTATTTT. Translated, it gives CASSSPPGFREDTQYF.

The rearrangement joins TRBV7-2 to TRBJ1-5; D not resolved. The CDR3 length is 14 residues. Between the trimmed V and J ends, which lost 0 bases and 8 bases, there was a span of 11 bases. Per germline, CDR1 SGHTA and CDR2 FQGNSA. In nucleotides, the CDR3 is TGTGCCAGCAGCTTAGCGGAGGGTGCGAAGCCCCAGCATTTT. Protein product: CASSLAEGAKPQHF. Looking up the rest from reference TRBV7-2 and TRBJ1-5 gives the full variable domain: GAGVSQSPSNKVTEKGKDVELRCDPISGHTALYWYRQSLGQGLEFLIYFQGNSAPDKSGLPSDRFSAERTGGSVSTLTIQRTQQEDSAVYLCASSLAEGAKPQHFGDGTRLSIL.

Worth noting for this clone: One end of the junction varies from germline; a read error may be responsible. The V and J genes are TRBV7-7 and TRBJ2-5; TRBD2 matches at 12 bases. This CDR3 spans 15 amino acids. Germline V gene lookup returns CDR1 SSHAT and CDR2 FNYEAQ (reference sequence). The CDR3 nucleotides read TGTGCCAGCAGCCTAGCGGGGGGGATCCAAGAGACCCAGTACTTC. Translated, it gives CASSLAGGIQETQYF.

This clone was detected only a few times. The gene calls are TRBV4-1 and TRBJ2-2, with 12 nucleotides matching TRBD2. The CDR3 has 16 amino acids. Unmatched junction bases numbered 6, after V lost 4 bases and J lost 6 bases. Per the germline V gene, CDR1 is MGHRA and CDR2 is YSYEKL. In DNA form, the CDR3 reads TGCGCCAGCAGCCCTCGACTAGCGGGGGCCGCCGGGGAGCTGTTTTTT. Its translation is CASSPRLAGAAGELFF.

The chain joins TRBV5-5 to TRBJ2-5, with a possible D match to TRBD2 (6 bases). Germline V gene data show CDR1 as SGHKS and CDR2 as YYEKEE (reference sequence). V gave up 0 bases and J gave up 5 bases, with 11 bases separating them. The CDR3 runs to 14 residues. CDR3 residues: CASSLDGTRETQYF. The DNA for the CDR3 is TGTGCCAGCAGCTTGGACGGGACTCGCGAGACCCAGTACTTC.

The rearrangement uses TRBV6-1 and TRBJ1-2, with D possibly being TRBD1 (6 bases). In germline, CDR1 is MNHNS, CDR2 SASEGT. The CDR3 runs to 14 residues. V was clipped by 3 bases and J by 3 bases, with 11 bases between them. CDR3 bases: TGTGCCAGCAGTGAGGAGTACAGGGACTATGGCTACACCTTC. Encoded protein: CASSEEYRDYGYTF.

The chain combines TRBV5-8 with TRBJ1-2; TRBD1 matches 8 bases. From germline, CDR1 is SGHTS and CDR2 YDEGEE. The V segment lost 9 bases and the J segment 6 bases; nucleotides outside the gene matches: 7. The CDR3 is made up of 12 amino acids. CDR3 region: CAITTGVHGYTF. CDR3 DNA: TGTGCCATCACGACAGGGGTACATGGCTACACCTTC.

The chain couples TRBV3-1 (or the pseudogene TRBV3-2) to TRBJ2-2, with 9 positions matching TRBD2. Germline values: CDR1 LGHDT, CDR2 YNNKEL (reference sequence). This CDR3 region has 17 residues. With V trimmed by 4 bases and J by 2 bases, 8 bases remained unmatched. CDR3 region: CASSRRIAGDNTGELFF. The CDR3 bases are TGTGCCAGCAGCCGCCGTATAGCGGGGGACAACACCGGGGAGCTGTTTTTT.

This clone has ten or more counts. The chain carries TRBV3-1 (or the pseudogene TRBV3-2) and TRBJ1-3, with D possibly TRBD1 on 5 matching bases. The germline gives CDR1 LGHDT, CDR2 YNNKEL (reference sequence). V dropped 4 bases and J dropped 0 bases, with 7 bases sitting between them. The CDR3 totals 14 residues. CDR3 nucleotides: TGTGCCAGCAGCCCAGGACACTCTGGAAACACCATATATTTT. Translation gives CASSPGHSGNTIYF.

This chain links TRBV29-1 with TRBJ1-1, with a tentative D call TRBD1 (5 bases). Trimming removed 2 bases at V and 6 bases at J, with 16 bases between. The CDR3 runs 14 residues. Germline CDR1 and CDR2: SQVTM and ANQGSEA. The CDR3 protein is CSVERGGFESEAFF. The CDR3 bases are TGCAGCGTTGAAAGGGGAGGCTTTGAGTCTGAAGCTTTCTTT. The complete variable domain, with remaining parts taken from reference TRBV29-1 and TRBJ1-1, reads SAVISQKPSRDICQRGTSLTIQCQVDSQVTMMFWYRQQPGQSLTLIATANQGSEATYESGFVIDKFPISRPNLTFSTLTVSNMSPEDSSIYLCSVERGGFESEAFFGQGTRLTVV.

This clone was recorded once. A much larger clonotype is one base distant, so this may be a read error. This chain joins TRBV7-7 and TRBJ2-5; D unresolved. This CDR3 has 12 amino acids. The germline V gene encodes CDR1 SSHAT and CDR2 FNYEAQ (reference sequence). CDR3 coding DNA: TGTGCTAGCAGCTCGTACCAAGAGACCCAGTACTTC. It yields the protein CASSSYQETQYF. Using reference TRBV7-7 and TRBJ2-5 for the parts outside the CDR3, the full variable domain is GAGVSQSPRYKVTKRGQDVTLRCDPISSHATLYWYQQALGQGPEFLTYFNYEAQPDKSGLPSDRFSAERPEGSISTLTIQRTEQRDSAMYRCASSSYQETQYFGPGTRLLVL.

This clone showed up many times. The CDR3: CASSYGTGGYGYTF. The CDR3 DNA reads as TGCGCCAGCAGCTATGGAACAGGGGGTTATGGCTACACCTTC. The chain combines TRBV5-1 with TRBJ1-2, with 8 positions matching TRBD1. The CDR3 sequence is 14 residues long. CDR1 is SGHRS, CDR2 YFSETQ, per germline. After removal of 3 bases from V and 5 bases from J, the junction contained 6 bases not matched to a gene.

The genes are TRBV5-1 and TRBJ1-2, with TRBD1 as a possible D gene (6 bases). Germline CDR1 is SGHRS and CDR2 is YFSETQ. V lost 3 bases and J lost 4, with 16 bases in between. CDR3 length equals 15 residues. The CDR3 loop is CASSSATGPGYGYTF. DNA for the CDR3: TGCGCCAGCAGCTCTGCGACAGGACCCGGCTATGGCTACACCTTC.

This rearrangement joins TRBV28 to TRBJ2-7; TRBD1 matches at 9 bases. Germline V gives CDR1 MDHEN, CDR2 SYDVKM. The CDR3 runs to 14 residues. Trimming removed 2 bases from V and 4 bases from J; junction bases left unmatched: 3. The CDR3 reads CASSLQQGAYEQYF. The CDR3 coding sequence is TGTGCCAGCAGTTTACAACAGGGGGCGTACGAGCAGTACTTC. The variable domain in full, completed from reference TRBV28 and TRBJ2-7, reads DVKVTQSSRYLVKRTGEKVFLECVQDMDHENMFWYRQDPGLGLRLIYFSYDVKMKEKGDIPEGYSVSREKKERFSLILESASTNQTSMYLCASSLQQGAYEQYFGPGTRLTVT.

There are many counts of this clone. The chain uses TRBV23-1 and TRBJ1-2; TRBD1 might be the D (5 bases). TRBV23-1 is designated an ORF whose function remains uncertain. The ends were cut back, 8 bases at V and 3 bases at J, with 13 bases in the middle. The CDR3 is made up of 13 amino acids. The CDR3 region is CASDPGLDYGYTF. As DNA, the CDR3 is TGCGCCAGCGATCCAGGGTTGGACTATGGCTACACCTTC.

The chain links TRBV30 to TRBJ1-6, with 8 bases aligning to TRBD1. V gave up 1 base and J gave up 9 bases; unmatched junction bases: 8. CDR1 and CDR2 (germline): GTSNPN, SVGIG (reference sequence). CDR3 length: 15 amino acids. The CDR3 sequence is CAWSAGGPDSSPLHF. CDR3 DNA sequence: TGTGCCTGGAGTGCAGGGGGCCCAGACAGTTCACCCCTCCACTTT.

The genes are TRBV30 and TRBJ1-2; tentatively, D is TRBD1 (5 bases). Between the trimmed V and J ends, which lost 2 bases and 4 bases, there was a span of 14 bases. This CDR3 contains 14 residues. Looked up from germline, CDR1 is GTSNPN and CDR2 is SVGIG (reference sequence). The CDR3 region is CAWSTGGSPYGYTF. Written as DNA, the CDR3 is TGTGCCTGGAGTACGGGGGGGAGTCCCTATGGCTACACCTTC.

The rearrangement joins TRBV7-3 to TRBJ2-6; 8 bases align to TRBD1. The CDR3 spans 19 residues. With 1 base clipped from V and 2 bases from J, the junction kept 10 bases outside the gene matches. Per the germline V gene, CDR1 is SGHTA and CDR2 is FQGTGA. CDR3 sequence: CASSLRAGTGLTGANVLTF. As DNA, the CDR3 is TGTGCCAGCAGCTTAAGAGCAGGGACAGGATTAACTGGGGCCAACGTCCTGACTTTC.

V usage is TRBV5-1 and J usage is TRBJ2-4; weak D call: TRBD1 (5 bases). The CDR3 totals 16 residues. Germline assignment: CDR1 SGHRS and CDR2 YFSETQ. Trimming left V 0 bases short and J 0 bases short, with 10 bases between. The CDR3, as DNA: TGCGCCAGCAGCTTGGGACAGAACTTAGCCAAAAACATTCAGTACTTC. Amino acid sequence: CASSLGQNLAKNIQYF.

This clone was detected only a few times. This sequence joins TRBV19 and TRBJ1-2, with TRBD1 identical over 8 bases. V gave up 7 bases and J gave up 8 bases; unmatched junction bases: 18. The V gene's germline CDR1 is LNHDA and CDR2 SQIVND (reference sequence). The CDR3 extends over 16 amino acids. CDR3 bases: TGTGCCAGTACGATCAGTCCCGGCCAGGGGGCGGTAGGCTACACCTTC. Translated: CASTISPGQGAVGYTF.